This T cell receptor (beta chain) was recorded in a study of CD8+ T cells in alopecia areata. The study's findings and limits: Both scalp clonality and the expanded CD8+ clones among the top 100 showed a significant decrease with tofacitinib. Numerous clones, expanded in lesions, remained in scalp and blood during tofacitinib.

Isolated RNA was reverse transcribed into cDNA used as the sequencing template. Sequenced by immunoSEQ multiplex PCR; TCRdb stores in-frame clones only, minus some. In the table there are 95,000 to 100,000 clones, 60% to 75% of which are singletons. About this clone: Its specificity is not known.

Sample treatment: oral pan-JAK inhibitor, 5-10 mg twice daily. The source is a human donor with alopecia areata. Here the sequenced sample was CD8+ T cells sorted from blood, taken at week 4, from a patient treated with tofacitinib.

The CDR3, as DNA: TGTGCCAGCAGTGTACATCCAGGCCATAGCAATCAGCCCCAGCATTTT. It encodes CASSVHPGHSNQPQHF. V gene TRBV27 combines with J gene TRBJ1-5; D gene uncertain. The germline V gene encodes CDR1 MNHEY and CDR2 SMNVEV (reference sequence). V was pared by 5 bases and J by 0 bases, with 14 bases between. The CDR3 covers 16 residues.